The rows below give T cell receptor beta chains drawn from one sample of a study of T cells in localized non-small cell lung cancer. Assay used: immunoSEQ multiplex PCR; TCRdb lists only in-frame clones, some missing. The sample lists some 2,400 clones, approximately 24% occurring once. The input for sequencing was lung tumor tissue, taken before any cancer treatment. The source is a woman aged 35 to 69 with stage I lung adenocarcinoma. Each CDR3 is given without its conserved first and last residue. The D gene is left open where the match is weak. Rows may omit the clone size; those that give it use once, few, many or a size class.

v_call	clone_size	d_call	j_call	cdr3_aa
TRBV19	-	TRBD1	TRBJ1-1	ASTTSGGQGRTEAF
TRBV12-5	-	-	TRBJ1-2	ASTDEGWYGYT
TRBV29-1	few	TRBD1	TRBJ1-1	SVPRQGNTEAF
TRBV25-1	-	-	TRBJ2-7	ASSARSYEQY
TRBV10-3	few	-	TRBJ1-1	AISESGVKNSEAF
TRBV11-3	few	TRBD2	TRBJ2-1	ASSAAGTSGHEQF
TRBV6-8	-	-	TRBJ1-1	ASSPTVGPVPNTEAF
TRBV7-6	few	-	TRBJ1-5	ASSSLGGNQPQH
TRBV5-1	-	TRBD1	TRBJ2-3	ASSLQGVTTDTQY
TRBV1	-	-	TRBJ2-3	ASSQETSRGGDTQY
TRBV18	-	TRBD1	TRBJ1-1	ASSPRQGVGGTEAF
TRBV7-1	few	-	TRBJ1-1	ASSTQGNTEAF
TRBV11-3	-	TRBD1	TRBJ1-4	ASSTTGGVEKLF
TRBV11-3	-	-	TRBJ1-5	ASSLKAPLRYSNQPQH
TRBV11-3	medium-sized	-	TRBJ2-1	ASSLLSGEYNEQF
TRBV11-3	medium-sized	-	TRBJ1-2	ASSPPLQGFYGYT
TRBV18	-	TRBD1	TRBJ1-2	ASSPLSDRDYGYT
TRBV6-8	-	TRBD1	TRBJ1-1	ASSLSRGTEAF
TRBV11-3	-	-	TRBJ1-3	ASSLGRASGNTIY
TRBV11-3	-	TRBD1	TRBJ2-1	ASSHTTGDSYNEQF
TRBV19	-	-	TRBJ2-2	ASSTGITGELF
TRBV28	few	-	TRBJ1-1	ASSSYYMGTEAF
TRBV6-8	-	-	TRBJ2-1	ASSSGTGDNEQF
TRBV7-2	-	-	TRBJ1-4	ASKGATNEKLF
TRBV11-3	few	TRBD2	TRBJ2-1	ASSLGLAGGGEQF
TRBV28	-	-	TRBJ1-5	ASSGPGGPNQPQH
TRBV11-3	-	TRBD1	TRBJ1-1	ASSLTGDGTEAF
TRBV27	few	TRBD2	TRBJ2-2	ASSFGLADLHTGELF
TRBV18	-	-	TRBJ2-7	ASSLMNRDYEQY